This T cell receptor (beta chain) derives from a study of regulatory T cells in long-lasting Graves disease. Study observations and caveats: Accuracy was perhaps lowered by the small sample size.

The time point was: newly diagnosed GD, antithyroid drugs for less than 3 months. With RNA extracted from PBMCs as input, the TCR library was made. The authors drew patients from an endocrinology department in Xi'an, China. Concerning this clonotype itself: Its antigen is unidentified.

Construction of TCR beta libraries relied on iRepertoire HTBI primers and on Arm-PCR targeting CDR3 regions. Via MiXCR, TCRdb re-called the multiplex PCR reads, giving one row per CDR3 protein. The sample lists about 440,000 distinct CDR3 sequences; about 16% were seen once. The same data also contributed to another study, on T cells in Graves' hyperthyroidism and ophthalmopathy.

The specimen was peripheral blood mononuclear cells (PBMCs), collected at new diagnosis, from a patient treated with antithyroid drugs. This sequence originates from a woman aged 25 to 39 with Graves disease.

The CDR3 is CASSWGTTYGNTIYF. CDR3 bases: TGTGCCAGCAGCTGGGGGACCACCTATGGAAACACCATATATTTT. The chain joins TRBV7-6 to TRBJ1-3; TRBD1 might be the D (5 bases). Between the trimmed V and J ends, which lost 4 bases and 3 bases, there was a span of 13 bases. The CDR3 is 15 residues long. CDR1 and CDR2 (germline): SGHVS, FNYEAQ.